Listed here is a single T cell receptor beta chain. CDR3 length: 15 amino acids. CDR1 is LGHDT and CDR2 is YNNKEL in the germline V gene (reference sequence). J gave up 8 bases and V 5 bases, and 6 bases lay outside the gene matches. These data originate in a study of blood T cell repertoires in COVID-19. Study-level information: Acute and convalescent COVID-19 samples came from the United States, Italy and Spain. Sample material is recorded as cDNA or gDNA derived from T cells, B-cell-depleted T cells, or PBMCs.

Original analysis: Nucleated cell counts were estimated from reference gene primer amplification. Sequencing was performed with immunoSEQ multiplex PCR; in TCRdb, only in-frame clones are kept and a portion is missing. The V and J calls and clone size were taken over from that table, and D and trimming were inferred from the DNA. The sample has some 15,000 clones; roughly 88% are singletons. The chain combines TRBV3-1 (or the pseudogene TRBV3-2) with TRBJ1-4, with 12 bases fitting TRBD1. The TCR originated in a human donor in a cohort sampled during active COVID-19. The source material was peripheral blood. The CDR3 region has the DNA TGTGCCAGCAGCAGCCGCGGGACAGGGGGCGAAAAACTGTTTTTT. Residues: CASSSRGTGGEKLFF.